These T cell receptor beta chains were read from a single sample in a study of T cell changes during pregnancy in multiple sclerosis. Clones were sequenced by immunoSEQ multiplex PCR, and TCRdb holds only the in-frame ones, with some missing. Of under 40,000 clones detected, 85% to 95% appear once; the ten largest clones hold 0.3% to 0.4%. Sequences were derived from CD4+ T cells from peripheral blood mononuclear cells, sampled in the third trimester of pregnancy. These receptors were taken from a female donor in good health, enrolled as a control in a pregnancy study. The CDR3 runs from the conserved cysteine through the conserved F or W. The D gene is left open where the match is weak. Expanded clones are given a class, and other clones once, few, many or no size at all.

v_call: TRBV5-8; d_call: NA; clone_size: NA; j_call: TRBJ2-3; cdr3_aa: CASSLVPGTDTQYF; cdr3_nt: TGTGCCAGCAGCTTGGTTCCTGGCACAGATACGCAGTATTTT
v_call: TRBV6-1; d_call: NA; clone_size: NA; j_call: TRBJ1-2; cdr3_aa: CASSEPGGPNYGYTF; cdr3_nt: TGTGCCAGCAGTGAACCGGGGGGCCCCAACTATGGCTACACCTTC
v_call: TRBV30; d_call: NA; clone_size: NA; j_call: TRBJ2-2; cdr3_aa: CAWSYRGGGELFF; cdr3_nt: TGTGCCTGGAGTTACAGGGGGGGCGGGGAGCTGTTTTTT
v_call: TRBV5-4; d_call: TRBD1; clone_size: NA; j_call: TRBJ2-5; cdr3_aa: CATGRGGRETQYF; cdr3_nt: TGTGCCACAGGAAGAGGGGGCCGAGAGACCCAGTACTTC
v_call: TRBV29-1; d_call: NA; clone_size: NA; j_call: TRBJ2-7; cdr3_aa: CSAWTGRLVF; cdr3_nt: TGCAGCGCCTGGACTGGACGACTAGTTTTC
v_call: TRBV11-1; d_call: TRBD1; clone_size: NA; j_call: TRBJ1-2; cdr3_aa: CASSSQQGGPNYGYTF; cdr3_nt: TGTGCCAGCAGCTCCCAACAGGGGGGGCCTAACTATGGCTACACCTTC
v_call: TRBV27; d_call: TRBD1; clone_size: NA; j_call: TRBJ1-5; cdr3_aa: CASSISGTGTRNQPQHF; cdr3_nt: TGTGCCAGCAGTATATCCGGGACAGGGACCCGCAATCAGCCCCAGCATTTT
v_call: TRBV15; d_call: TRBD2; clone_size: NA; j_call: TRBJ2-4; cdr3_aa: CATSPRTSGTKNIQYF; cdr3_nt: TGTGCCACCAGCCCTCGGACTAGCGGCACCAAAAACATTCAGTACTTC
v_call: TRBV5-4; d_call: NA; clone_size: NA; j_call: TRBJ2-7; cdr3_aa: CASSPVDRTSEQYF; cdr3_nt: TGTGCCAGCAGCCCCGTTGACAGGACATCCGAGCAGTACTTC
v_call: TRBV9; d_call: TRBD1; clone_size: NA; j_call: TRBJ1-1; cdr3_aa: CASSVRGVGRGPLSTEAFF; cdr3_nt: TGTGCCAGCAGCGTTAGGGGGGTGGGCAGGGGGCCGTTGAGCACTGAAGCTTTCTTT
v_call: TRBV29-1; d_call: NA; clone_size: NA; j_call: TRBJ2-5; cdr3_aa: CSVKSSYQETQYF; cdr3_nt: TGCAGCGTTAAATCCTCTTACCAAGAGACCCAGTACTTC
v_call: TRBV4-1; d_call: NA; clone_size: NA; j_call: TRBJ1-3; cdr3_aa: CASSQVGQGRGFGNTIYF; cdr3_nt: TGCGCCAGCAGCCAAGTCGGGCAGGGCAGGGGATTTGGAAACACCATATATTTT
v_call: TRBV19; d_call: NA; clone_size: NA; j_call: TRBJ1-5; cdr3_aa: CASSIQWARNQPQHF; cdr3_nt: TGTGCCAGTAGTATTCAGTGGGCAAGGAATCAGCCCCAGCATTTT
v_call: TRBV5-1; d_call: TRBD2; clone_size: NA; j_call: TRBJ2-5; cdr3_aa: CASSSWGRGGSELSETQYF; cdr3_nt: TGCGCCAGCAGCTCCTGGGGGAGGGGAGGGTCCGAATTAAGCGAGACCCAGTACTTC
v_call: TRBV18; d_call: NA; clone_size: NA; j_call: TRBJ1-1; cdr3_aa: CASSPYTRVEASRLNTEAFF; cdr3_nt: TGTGCCAGCTCACCATACACCCGGGTGGAGGCATCCAGGCTGAACACTGAAGCTTTCTTT
v_call: TRBV5-4; d_call: TRBD2; clone_size: once; j_call: TRBJ2-1; cdr3_aa: CASSKRTSGRTRDEQFF; cdr3_nt: TGTGCCAGCAGCAAACGGACTAGCGGGAGGACGCGGGATGAGCAGTTCTTC
v_call: TRBV7-2; d_call: TRBD1; clone_size: NA; j_call: TRBJ1-5; cdr3_aa: CASSLEYRGVQPQHF; cdr3_nt: TGTGCCAGCAGCTTAGAGTACAGGGGAGTGCAGCCCCAGCATTTT
v_call: TRBV29-1; d_call: TRBD2; clone_size: NA; j_call: TRBJ2-1; cdr3_aa: CSVEESGGVYNEQFF; cdr3_nt: TGCAGCGTTGAGGAGTCGGGAGGCGTCTACAATGAGCAGTTCTTC
v_call: TRBV5-1; d_call: TRBD1; clone_size: NA; j_call: TRBJ1-3; cdr3_aa: CASSLFTAGGTGNTIYF; cdr3_nt: TGCGCCAGCAGCTTGTTCACCGCAGGGGGCACTGGAAACACCATATATTTT
v_call: TRBV11-2; d_call: NA; clone_size: NA; j_call: TRBJ1-2; cdr3_aa: CASSLDQGWYGYTF; cdr3_nt: TGTGCCAGCAGCTTAGATCAGGGTTGGTATGGCTACACCTTC
v_call: TRBV4-2; d_call: NA; clone_size: NA; j_call: TRBJ2-7; cdr3_aa: CASSQLARYEQYF; cdr3_nt: TGTGCCAGCAGCCAGCTAGCGCGGTACGAGCAGTACTTC
v_call: TRBV5-4; d_call: NA; clone_size: NA; j_call: TRBJ1-1; cdr3_aa: CASSFPQGSAEAFF; cdr3_nt: TGTGCCAGCAGCTTTCCTCAGGGGTCGGCTGAAGCTTTCTTT
v_call: TRBV11-1; d_call: TRBD2; clone_size: NA; j_call: TRBJ2-7; cdr3_aa: CASSLGRGPRDHEQYF; cdr3_nt: TGTGCCAGCAGCTTGGGGAGGGGCCCCCGGGACCACGAGCAGTACTTC
v_call: TRBV4-2; d_call: NA; clone_size: few; j_call: TRBJ2-3; cdr3_aa: CASSQVEWDTQYF; cdr3_nt: TGTGCCAGCAGCCAAGTCGAGTGGGATACGCAGTATTTT
v_call: TRBV11-1; d_call: TRBD2; clone_size: NA; j_call: TRBJ2-7; cdr3_aa: CASSETSGGSYEQYF; cdr3_nt: TGTGCCAGCAGCGAGACTAGCGGGGGGTCCTACGAGCAGTACTTC
v_call: TRBV5-1; d_call: TRBD1; clone_size: NA; j_call: TRBJ2-7; cdr3_aa: CASSKDRDSSYEQYF; cdr3_nt: TGCGCCAGCAGCAAAGACCGGGACAGCTCCTACGAGCAGTACTTC
v_call: TRBV18; d_call: NA; clone_size: NA; j_call: TRBJ2-5; cdr3_aa: CASSLTQGKETQYF; cdr3_nt: TGTGCCAGCTCACTCACTCAGGGCAAAGAGACCCAGTACTTC
v_call: TRBV10-3; d_call: TRBD1; clone_size: NA; j_call: TRBJ2-5; cdr3_aa: CAISGNRGQETQYF; cdr3_nt: TGTGCCATCAGTGGGAACAGGGGCCAAGAGACCCAGTACTTC
v_call: TRBV28; d_call: NA; clone_size: NA; j_call: TRBJ2-1; cdr3_aa: CASRRGGMSDNEQFF; cdr3_nt: TGTGCCAGCCGAAGGGGCGGGATGTCGGACAATGAGCAGTTCTTC
v_call: TRBV19; d_call: NA; clone_size: NA; j_call: TRBJ1-6; cdr3_aa: CASKAVQGNSPLHF; cdr3_nt: TGTGCCAGTAAAGCAGTGCAGGGGAATTCACCCCTCCACTTT
v_call: TRBV4-1; d_call: NA; clone_size: NA; j_call: TRBJ2-1; cdr3_aa: CASSQRLSNNEQFF; cdr3_nt: TGCGCCAGCAGCCAGAGGCTCTCCAACAATGAGCAGTTCTTC
v_call: TRBV5-4; d_call: TRBD1; clone_size: NA; j_call: TRBJ2-1; cdr3_aa: CASSLQGDEQFF; cdr3_nt: TGTGCCAGCAGCTTACAGGGGGATGAGCAGTTCTTC
v_call: TRBV2; d_call: TRBD1; clone_size: few; j_call: TRBJ1-6; cdr3_aa: CASRYGQGESSPLHF; cdr3_nt: TGTGCCAGCAGGTACGGACAGGGCGAGAGTTCACCCCTCCACTTT
v_call: TRBV7-7; d_call: TRBD2; clone_size: once; j_call: TRBJ2-1; cdr3_aa: CASSFGGGNEQFF; cdr3_nt: TGTGCTAGCAGCTTTGGGGGGGGCAATGAGCAGTTCTTC
v_call: TRBV2; d_call: NA; clone_size: NA; j_call: TRBJ2-3; cdr3_aa: CASGPSDDTQYF; cdr3_nt: TGTGCCAGCGGCCCTAGTGATGATACGCAGTATTTT
v_call: TRBV18; d_call: TRBD2; clone_size: NA; j_call: TRBJ2-7; cdr3_aa: CASSPPAGDAYEQYF; cdr3_nt: TGTGCCAGCTCACCACCGGCGGGGGACGCCTACGAGCAGTACTTC
v_call: TRBV18; d_call: NA; clone_size: once; j_call: TRBJ2-2; cdr3_aa: CASSPLVIAETGELFF; cdr3_nt: TGTGCCAGCTCACCACTCGTAATAGCGGAGACCGGGGAGCTGTTTTTT
v_call: TRBV1; d_call: NA; clone_size: NA; j_call: TRBJ2-7; cdr3_aa: CTSSQEETAIFPISYEQYF; cdr3_nt: TGCACCAGCAGCCAAGAGGAGACAGCGATCTTCCCTATCTCCTACGAGCAGTACTTC
v_call: TRBV27; d_call: NA; clone_size: NA; j_call: TRBJ2-2; cdr3_aa: CASSRTRITGELFF; cdr3_nt: TGTGCCAGCAGTAGAACTAGAATCACCGGGGAGCTGTTTTTT
v_call: TRBV2; d_call: NA; clone_size: once; j_call: TRBJ1-4; cdr3_aa: CASREGANEKLFF; cdr3_nt: TGTGCCAGCCGGGAAGGAGCTAATGAAAAACTGTTTTTT
v_call: TRBV30; d_call: TRBD1; clone_size: NA; j_call: TRBJ1-2; cdr3_aa: CAWRPLDRGNYGYTF; cdr3_nt: TGTGCCTGGAGGCCACTCGACAGGGGCAACTATGGCTACACCTTC
v_call: TRBV5-4; d_call: NA; clone_size: NA; j_call: TRBJ2-7; cdr3_aa: CASSGLDGLGYEQYF; cdr3_nt: TGTGCCAGCAGCGGATTGGATGGACTCGGGTACGAGCAGTACTTC
v_call: TRBV5-1; d_call: TRBD2; clone_size: NA; j_call: TRBJ2-1; cdr3_aa: CASSLSRLAGGRSSYNEQFF; cdr3_nt: TGCGCCAGCAGCTTGTCTCGGCTAGCGGGAGGGCGGAGCTCCTACAATGAGCAGTTCTTC
v_call: TRBV27; d_call: NA; clone_size: NA; j_call: TRBJ1-2; cdr3_aa: CASRTVNYGYTF; cdr3_nt: TGTGCCAGCAGGACAGTGAACTATGGCTACACCTTC
v_call: TRBV20-1; d_call: NA; clone_size: NA; j_call: TRBJ2-1; cdr3_aa: CSVTRGEQFF; cdr3_nt: TGCAGTGTAACCCGGGGTGAGCAGTTCTTC
v_call: TRBV28; d_call: TRBD1; clone_size: once; j_call: TRBJ2-7; cdr3_aa: CASSSTGGPTYEQYF; cdr3_nt: TGTGCCAGCAGTTCTACAGGGGGCCCAACCTACGAGCAGTACTTC
v_call: TRBV30; d_call: NA; clone_size: few; j_call: TRBJ1-5; cdr3_aa: CAWSVGQFDQPQHF; cdr3_nt: TGTGCCTGGAGTGTGGGCCAGTTCGATCAGCCCCAGCATTTT
v_call: TRBV5-1; d_call: NA; clone_size: NA; j_call: TRBJ2-7; cdr3_aa: CASSFGEGGEQYF; cdr3_nt: TGCGCCAGCAGCTTCGGAGAGGGAGGCGAGCAGTACTTC
v_call: TRBV5-1; d_call: TRBD2; clone_size: NA; j_call: TRBJ2-1; cdr3_aa: CASSLGASGYNEQFF; cdr3_nt: TGCGCCAGCAGCTTGGGCGCTAGCGGTTACAATGAGCAGTTCTTC
v_call: TRBV29-1; d_call: NA; clone_size: NA; j_call: TRBJ2-2; cdr3_aa: CSVRSGRTGELFF; cdr3_nt: TGCAGCGTTCGGTCAGGGCGGACCGGGGAGCTGTTTTTT